Below, one T cell receptor (beta chain) is given with its context. What it binds is not known. Patients underwent thyroid surgery, and none had received any treatment before it. Per the study methods: Clinicopathological groups supplied CDR3 differences that were used to build a distant-metastasis classifier for papillary thyroid cancer. Through MiXCR, TCRdb re-clonotyped the PCR reads. The V and J calls here are based on TCRdb, not the publication. The table shows around 45,000 clones, with about 3.2% occurring only once. These data are taken from a study of metastatic and nonmetastatic thyroid tumors. About the study: The comparison covered peripheral blood and tumor or nodule tissue in malignant and benign thyroid patients. Findings of the study overall: In blood and tumor, TCR beta diversity was reportedly significantly higher in malignant thyroid tumors than in benign nodules.

V gave up 3 bases and J gave up 1 base; unmatched junction bases: 3. Germline CDR1 is KGHDR and CDR2 is SFDVKD. This CDR3 is built from 18 residues. The chain has TRBV24-1 and TRBJ2-3; 16 bases match TRBD2. This TCR was sampled from a female donor with papillary thyroid cancer or a benign thyroid nodule (not recorded which). Some clones in this sample may be carry-over from other donors' samples. Sequenced: blood. The CDR3 loop is CATSDTGTSGRGTDTQYF. CDR3 in DNA: TGTGCCACCAGTGATACCGGGACTAGCGGGAGGGGCACAGATACGCAGTATTTT.